Presented here are 25 T cell receptor beta chains from one specimen sequenced in a study of shared clonotypes between healthy human individuals. Profiled with immunoSEQ multiplex PCR; TCRdb holds only in-frame clones, not every one. The profile shows 450,000 to 500,000 clones, roughly 85% of them singletons. Input material: PBMCs. The receptors here all came from a woman in her thirties or forties in good health. Some clones in this sample may be carry-over from other donors' samples.

V gene TRBV5-1 combines with J gene TRBJ2-1, with 13 bases lining up with TRBD2. Germline V gene lookup returns CDR1 SGHRS and CDR2 YFSETQ. V was clipped by 4 bases and J by 5 bases; unmatched bases: 9. This CDR3 region has 17 residues. The CDR3 nucleotides are TGCGCCAGCAGCACCGGACTAGCGGGGGCAGGGGACAATGAGCAGTTCTTC. This sequence encodes CASSTGLAGAGDNEQFF.

The chain combines TRBV28 with TRBJ2-1; perhaps TRBD2 as D (5 bases). Per the germline V gene, CDR1 is MDHEN and CDR2 is SYDVKM. CDR3 length: 15 amino acids. V was pared by 3 bases and J by 4 bases, with 13 bases between. CDR3 in amino acids: CASSFSGEGYNEQFF. CDR3 coding DNA: TGTGCCAGCAGTTTTTCGGGTGAGGGATACAATGAGCAGTTCTTC.

This clone was recorded at least ten times. This chain uses TRBV28 with TRBJ2-1, with D hard to call. This CDR3 contains 15 residues. Trimming took off 3 bases at V and 3 bases at J, with 12 bases between the two ends. Germline V gene data show CDR1 as MDHEN and CDR2 as SYDVKM. CDR3 DNA: TGTGCCAGCAGTTTCTCGAGAACCCACTACAATGAGCAGTTCTTC. Protein: CASSFSRTHYNEQFF.

The chain carries TRBV10-1 and TRBJ2-2; D is unresolved. Germline V gene sequence: CDR1 WNHNN, CDR2 SYGVQD (reference sequence). The CDR3 runs 14 residues. V lost 11 bases, J lost 4 bases, and 17 bases lay in between. In nucleotides, the CDR3 is TGCGCCTCCCGGGCAGGTGGCGGCACCGGGGAGCTGTTTTTT. Its translation is CASRAGGGTGELFF.

The chain employs TRBV28 and TRBJ2-7, with 7 positions matching TRBD1. The J segment lost 2 bases and the V segment lost 8 bases, leaving 12 bases of the junction unmatched. Germline CDR1 is MDHEN and CDR2 is SYDVKM. This CDR3 has 15 residues. The CDR3 coding sequence is TGTGCCAGCCTACACAAGGGGGCGCTTCCCTACGAGCAGTACTTC. As protein: CASLHKGALPYEQYF.

This rearrangement joins TRBV7-2 to TRBJ2-3; D perhaps matches TRBD2 (5 bases). V lost 7 bases to trimming and J lost 4 bases, with 12 bases between them. CDR3 length: 13 amino acids. Germline V gene data show CDR1 as SGHTA and CDR2 as FQGNSA. CDR3 residues: CASTREPADTQYF. CDR3 nucleotide sequence: TGTGCCAGCACGAGGGAGCCAGCAGATACGCAGTATTTT.

The V gene is TRBV6-1, the J gene TRBJ1-1; D not resolved. This CDR3 has 16 residues. Germline values: CDR1 MNHNS, CDR2 SASEGT. V lost 1 base and J 5 bases, leaving 17 bases between the germline ends. The CDR3 here is CASSEVGRAEQTEAFF. Here the CDR3 DNA reads TGTGCCAGCAGTGAAGTAGGTCGGGCTGAACAGACTGAAGCTTTCTTT.

Only one count was recorded for this clone. The chain links TRBV18 to TRBJ2-6, with 7 bases identical to TRBD2. CDR1 and CDR2 from the germline V gene are KGHSH and LQKENI. The CDR3 sequence is 15 residues long. Trimming at V came to 6 bases and at J to 2 bases, leaving 4 bases not matched to a gene. CDR3 amino acids: CASSRSGTGANVLTF. The CDR3 nucleotides read TGTGCCAGCTCCCGCAGCGGGACTGGGGCCAACGTCCTGACTTTC.

In its sample, this clone was seen once. This chain joins TRBV9 and TRBJ2-7; no clear D. V lost 4 bases and J lost 1, with 6 bases in between. Looked up from germline, CDR1 is SGDLS and CDR2 is YYNGEE. The CDR3 spans 12 residues. CDR3 loop: CASSPGSYEQYF. CDR3 coding DNA: TGTGCCAGCAGCCCCGGGTCCTACGAGCAGTACTTC.

V is TRBV5-1 and J is TRBJ1-3; D call uncertain. This CDR3 has 15 amino acids. The germline CDR1 and CDR2 sequences are SGHRS and YFSETQ. Trimming removed 6 bases at V and 2 bases at J, with 15 bases between. CDR3 in DNA: TGCGCCAGCACCCTCTCGGGTGTTGCTGGAAACACCATATATTTT. Translated, it gives CASTLSGVAGNTIYF.

V usage is TRBV6-1 and J usage is TRBJ2-1, with D possibly matching TRBD2 (5 bases). The CDR3 spans 14 residues. Trimming took 7 bases from V and 3 from J, leaving 13 bases between them. From germline, CDR1 is MNHNS and CDR2 SASEGT. The CDR3 loop is CASTDYTNYNEQFF. CDR3 bases: TGTGCCAGCACCGACTATACGAACTACAATGAGCAGTTCTTC.

Many counts were recorded for this clone. V gene TRBV28 combines with J gene TRBJ2-7; no definite D call. The germline gives CDR1 MDHEN, CDR2 SYDVKM. Trimming cost V 3 bases and J 3 bases, with 6 bases left between them. This CDR3 comprises 12 residues. CDR3 residues: CASSFQNYEQYF. The CDR3 DNA reads as TGTGCCAGCAGTTTCCAGAACTACGAGCAGTACTTC.

In this sample, this clone turned up once. V is TRBV29-1 and J is TRBJ1-5; no clear D gene. This CDR3 region has 12 residues. V shed 5 bases and J shed 4 bases, with 9 bases lying between them. Germline lookup yields CDR1 SQVTM and CDR2 ANQGSEA. For the CDR3, the DNA is TGCAGCGTTCAGTCGGGGAATCAGCCCCAGCATTTT. This codes for CSVQSGNQPQHF.

In this sample, this clone turned up a few times. The rearrangement uses TRBV18 and TRBJ1-1, with 9 positions matching TRBD1. V lost 8 bases, J lost 4 bases, and 17 bases stayed unmatched. The CDR3 sequence is 17 residues long. The germline CDR1 and CDR2 sequences are KGHSH and LQKENI. The CDR3 DNA follows: TGTGCCAGCACGTTGGAAGGGAACCGGGACAGGGCCACTGAAGCTTTCTTT. Translating it yields CASTLEGNRDRATEAFF. Drawing the rest from reference TRBV18 and TRBJ1-1, the complete variable domain is NAGVMQNPRHLVRRRGQEARLRCSPMKGHSHVYWYRQLPEEGLKFMVYLQKENIIDESGMPKERFSAEFPKEGPSILRIQQVVRGDSAAYFCASTLEGNRDRATEAFFGQGTRLTVV.

DNA for the CDR3: TGTGCCAGCAGCTTCCCCTCGGGAGCGGGGAATGAGCAGTTCTTC. Residues: CASSFPSGAGNEQFF. V is TRBV11-1 and J is TRBJ2-1; TRBD2 matches at 7 bases. The CDR3 has 15 residues. CDR1 is SGHAT, CDR2 FQDESV, per germline (reference sequence). Trimming at V came to 3 bases and at J to 7 bases, leaving 9 bases not matched to a gene. The full variable domain, rest sourced from reference TRBV11-1 and TRBJ2-1, is EAEVAQSPRYKITEKSQAVAFWCDPISGHATLYWYRQILGQGPELLVQFQDESVVDDSQLPKDRFSAERLKGVDSTLKIQPAELGDSAMYLCASSFPSGAGNEQFFGPGTRLTVL.

The V call is TRBV6-5, the J call TRBJ2-7; 10 bases are a match to TRBD2. The CDR3 extends over 14 amino acids. V shed 6 bases, J shed 6 bases, and the junction held 8 bases outside the gene matches. The germline V gene has CDR1 MNHEY and CDR2 SVGAGI. CDR3 in amino acids: CASRASGRVGEQYF. The CDR3 nucleotides are TGTGCCAGCAGGGCTAGCGGGAGAGTCGGCGAGCAGTACTTC.

In its sample, this clone was seen once. This chain links TRBV6-5 with TRBJ2-7; 8 bases agree with TRBD1. The CDR3 runs 15 residues. The germline V gene encodes CDR1 MNHEY and CDR2 SVGAGI. Trimming at V came to 5 bases and at J to 3 bases, leaving 9 bases not matched to a gene. The CDR3 is CASSHPNRGYYEQYF. The CDR3 DNA sequence: TGTGCCAGCAGTCACCCGAACAGGGGGTACTACGAGCAGTACTTC.

The chain combines TRBV7-9 with TRBJ2-7, with D uncertain. V lost 2 bases, J lost 7 bases, and 6 bases lay in between. This CDR3 has 11 amino acids. Germline lookup yields CDR1 SEHNR and CDR2 FQNEAQ (reference sequence). CDR3: CASSLLVEQYF. CDR3 nucleotide sequence: TGTGCCAGCAGCTTACTAGTTGAGCAGTACTTC.

This clone was observed a handful of times. The chain combines TRBV28 with TRBJ1-6; D ambiguous. Germline CDR1 and CDR2: MDHEN and SYDVKM. The germline V and J ends were trimmed by 2 bases and 9 bases, with 11 bases remaining between them. The CDR3 has 14 residues. CDR3 nucleotide sequence: TGTGCCAGCAGTTTAGGTGGCGGTGGTTCACCCCTCCACTTT. It codes for CASSLGGGGSPLHF.

The gene calls are TRBV7-8 and TRBJ2-4, with TRBD2 matching 10 bases. The CDR3 has 16 amino acids. The V gene end was trimmed by 5 bases and the J gene end by 5 bases; junction bases not matched to a gene: 9. Looked up from germline, CDR1 is SGHVS and CDR2 is FQNEAQ. The CDR3 sequence: CASSPRLAGGQNIQYF. In DNA form, the CDR3 reads TGTGCCAGCAGCCCCCGGTTAGCGGGAGGCCAAAACATTCAGTACTTC.

The chain is built from TRBV4-1 and TRBJ1-2, with D unclear. This CDR3 region has 15 residues. Trimming removed 0 bases from V and 1 base from J, with 9 bases in between. CDR1 is MGHRA and CDR2 is YSYEKL in the germline V gene. The CDR3 reads CASSQDMSFNYGYTF. CDR3 bases: TGCGCCAGCAGCCAAGATATGAGCTTTAACTATGGCTACACCTTC.

Only one count was recorded for this clone. The gene calls are TRBV30 and TRBJ1-3, with 8 bases that match TRBD1. Germline values: CDR1 GTSNPN, CDR2 SVGIG (reference sequence). The CDR3 contains 15 residues. V lost 0 bases to trimming and J lost 0 bases; unmatched junction nucleotides: 1. CDR3: CAWSVGQGSGNTIYF. The CDR3 region has the DNA TGTGCCTGGAGTGTAGGACAGGGCTCTGGAAACACCATATATTTT. Variable domain in full (rest from reference TRBV30 and TRBJ1-3): SQTIHQWPATLVQPVGSPLSLECTVEGTSNPNLYWYRQAAGRGLQLLFYSVGIGQISSEVPQNLSASRPQDRQFILSSKKLLLSDSGFYLCAWSVGQGSGNTIYFGEGSWLTVV.

V gene TRBV30 combines with J gene TRBJ2-5, with a tentative D call TRBD1 (6 bases). The J call could be wrong; TRBJ2-7 is a better fit for the DNA end. Germline CDR1 and CDR2: GTSNPN and SVGIG (reference sequence). CDR3 length equals 16 residues. The CDR3 DNA reads as TGTGCCTGGAGTGGGGGGTCCGGGACACTCTCCTACGAGCAGTACTTC. Its translation: CAWSGGSGTLSYEQYF.

This rearrangement joins TRBV6-1 to TRBJ2-2; D is uncertain. Trimming left V 7 bases short and J 0 bases short, with 6 bases between. Germline V gives CDR1 MNHNS, CDR2 SASEGT. CDR3 size: 13 residues. Here the CDR3 reads CASMDPNTGELFF. The DNA of the CDR3 is TGTGCCAGCATGGACCCGAACACCGGGGAGCTGTTTTTT.

This chain joins TRBV6-5 and TRBJ2-5; TRBD1 might be the D (6 bases). Germline lookup yields CDR1 MNHEY and CDR2 SVGAGI. The CDR3 length is 15 residues. Trimming left V 0 bases short and J 5 bases short, with 13 bases between. CDR3 region: CASSYSRTVGETQYF. The CDR3 DNA reads as TGTGCCAGCAGTTACTCTAGGACAGTTGGCGAGACCCAGTACTTC.